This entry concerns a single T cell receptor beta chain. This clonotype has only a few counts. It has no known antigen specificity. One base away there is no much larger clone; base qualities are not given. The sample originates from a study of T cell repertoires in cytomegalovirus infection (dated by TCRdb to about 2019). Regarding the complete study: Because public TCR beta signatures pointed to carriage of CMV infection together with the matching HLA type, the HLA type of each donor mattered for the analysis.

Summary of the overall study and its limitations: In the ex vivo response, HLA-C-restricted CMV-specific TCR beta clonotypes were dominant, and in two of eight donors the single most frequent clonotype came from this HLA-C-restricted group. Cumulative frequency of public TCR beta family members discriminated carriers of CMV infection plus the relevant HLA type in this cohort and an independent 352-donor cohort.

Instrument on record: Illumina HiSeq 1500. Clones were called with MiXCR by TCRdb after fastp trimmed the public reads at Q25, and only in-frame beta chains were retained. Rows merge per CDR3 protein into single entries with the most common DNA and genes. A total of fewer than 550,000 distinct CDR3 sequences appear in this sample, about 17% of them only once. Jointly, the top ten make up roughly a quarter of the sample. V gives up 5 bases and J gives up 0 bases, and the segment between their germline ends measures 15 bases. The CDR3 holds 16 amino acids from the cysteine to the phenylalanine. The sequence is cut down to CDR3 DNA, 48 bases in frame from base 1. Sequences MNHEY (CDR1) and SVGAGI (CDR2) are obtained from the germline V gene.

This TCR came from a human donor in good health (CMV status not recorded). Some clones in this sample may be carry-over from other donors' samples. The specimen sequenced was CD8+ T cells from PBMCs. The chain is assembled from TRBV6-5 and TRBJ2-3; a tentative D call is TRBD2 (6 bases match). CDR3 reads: CASSPIAGSSTDTQYF. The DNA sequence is TGTGCCAGCAGTCCCATCGCGGGGAGTAGCACAGATACGCAGTATTTT.